These 16 T cell receptor beta chains share one sample of origin, sequenced in a study of blood T cell repertoires in COVID-19. Clones were sequenced by immunoSEQ multiplex PCR, and TCRdb holds only the in-frame ones, with some missing. The sample carries tens of thousands of clones, around 86% recorded once. The sample comprised peripheral blood. The origin of the receptors is a man in his fifties in a cohort sampled during active COVID-19.

This chain connects TRBV5-1 to TRBJ2-7; 7 bases fit TRBD1. CDR1 and CDR2 from the germline V gene are SGHRS and YFSETQ. The V and J ends lost 2 bases and 3 bases, in that order; junction bases with no gene match: 5. The CDR3 is 14 amino acids. The CDR3 is CASSFPGQDYEQYV. The CDR3, as DNA: TGCGCCAGCAGCTTTCCCGGACAGGACTACGAGCAGTACGTC.

The sample holds a few counts of this clone. Different DNA sequences within this sample yield the same CDR3. This chain uses TRBV29-1 with TRBJ1-5; 10 bases are shared with TRBD1. Germline CDR1 reads SQVTM; CDR2 reads ANQGSEA. The CDR3 contains 13 residues. The junction had 4 bases not matched to a gene; V was cut back by 5 bases and J by 6 bases. CDR3 amino acids: CSVRQGAGQPQHF. The CDR3 coding sequence is TGCAGCGTTCGACAGGGGGCGGGTCAGCCCCAGCATTTT.

This clone has just a few counts. The chain carries TRBV29-1 and TRBJ2-5; D is unclear. The ends were cut back, 6 bases at V and 3 bases at J, with 5 bases in the middle. This CDR3 is built from 10 residues. Germline CDR1 reads SQVTM; CDR2 reads ANQGSEA. In nucleotides, the CDR3 is TGCAGCGTCTCGGAAGAGACCCAGTACTTC. Translating gives CSVSEETQYF.

V usage is TRBV27 and J usage is TRBJ2-3; D not resolved. Per germline, CDR1 MNHEY and CDR2 SMNVEV (reference sequence). The V gene lost 2 bases and the J gene lost 1 base, with 10 bases spanning the gap. This CDR3 has 15 amino acids. The CDR3 region has the DNA TGTGCCAGCAGTTTACGGAGTGACGGCACAGATACGCAGTATTTT. It is translated as CASSLRSDGTDTQYF.

In this sample, this clone turned up once. The chain combines TRBV7-8 with TRBJ1-2, with D perhaps TRBD1 (6 bases). The CDR3 has 15 amino acids. CDR1 is SGHVS, CDR2 FQNEAQ, per germline. The V end lost 5 bases, the J end lost 6 bases, and 19 bases lay between the germline ends. The CDR3 sequence: CASSGAQGGWHGYTF. Written as DNA, the CDR3 is TGTGCCAGCAGCGGAGCACAGGGCGGGTGGCATGGCTACACCTTC.

The chain recombines TRBV12-3 or TRBV12-4 with TRBJ1-2; 7 nucleotides match TRBD1. The V gene end was trimmed by 4 bases and the J gene end by 13 bases; junction bases not matched to a gene: 9. The CDR3 is 12 amino acids. The CDR3: CASSSTDRDSTF. The CDR3 region has the DNA TGTGCCAGCAGTTCGACCGACAGGGACAGCACCTTC.

The chain links TRBV13 to TRBJ1-3; D is perhaps TRBD1 (5 bases). Deletions cut 2 bases from V and 9 bases from J, with 23 bases between. There are 17 residues in the CDR3. Germline CDR1 and CDR2: PRHDT and FYEKMQ (reference sequence). The CDR3: CASSLRRGNRLMGTIYF. The DNA of the CDR3 is TGTGCCAGCAGCTTAAGGAGGGGAAACCGGCTCATGGGCACCATATATTTT.

The chain has TRBV18 and TRBJ1-1; a possible D gene is TRBD1 (6 bases). CDR1 is KGHSH, CDR2 LQKENI, per germline. This CDR3 is 12 amino acids long. V was pared by 3 bases and J by 7 bases, with 9 bases between. The chain's CDR3 is CASSPGQFEAFF. In DNA form, the CDR3 reads TGTGCCAGCTCACCCGGACAGTTTGAAGCTTTCTTT.

The gene calls are TRBV6-5 and TRBJ1-2, with 7 bases lining up with TRBD1. Unmatched junction bases numbered 9, after V lost 7 bases and J lost 4 bases. Germline V gives CDR1 MNHEY, CDR2 SVGAGI. The CDR3 is 14 amino acids. The CDR3 sequence is CASNTRQGGYGYTF. The CDR3 DNA is TGTGCCAGCAACACCAGACAGGGAGGCTATGGCTACACCTTC.

The gene calls are TRBV30 and TRBJ1-2, with D hard to call. The CDR3 extends over 13 amino acids. Germline V gene sequence: CDR1 GTSNPN, CDR2 SVGIG (reference sequence). V lost 0 bases and J lost 8, with 13 bases in between. The CDR3 here is CAWSVHLWEGYTF. CDR3 DNA sequence: TGTGCCTGGAGTGTACATCTATGGGAGGGCTACACCTTC.

This clone occurred once. DNA for the CDR3: TGTGCCAGCAGCAAAGATAGGGGGAATCAGCCCCAGCATTTT. Protein product: CASSKDRGNQPQHF. The chain combines TRBV21-1 with TRBJ1-5; the table's D call, TRBD1, has no DNA check behind it. TRBV21-1 is a known pseudogene. This CDR3 contains 14 residues.

The chain combines TRBV12-3 or TRBV12-4 with TRBJ2-2, with TRBD1 identical over 8 bases. There are 13 residues in the CDR3. With V trimmed by 6 bases and J by 8 bases, 5 bases remained unmatched. The CDR3, as DNA: TGTGCCAGCAGCCGACAGGGGCGGGGGGAGCTGTTTTTT. This translates into CASSRQGRGELFF.

The chain has TRBV6-1 and TRBJ2-5; D is undetermined. Germline V gene sequence: CDR1 MNHNS, CDR2 SASEGT. V lost 2 bases, J lost 1 base, and 14 bases lay in between. The CDR3 is 16 amino acids. For the CDR3, the DNA is TGTGCCAGCAGTGAACTGGGCACCTCCTCCCAAGAGACCCAGTACTTC. It specifies CASSELGTSSQETQYF.

This clone was detected once. The V gene is TRBV5-1, the J gene TRBJ1-4; maybe TRBD1 (6 bases). Germline V gene lookup returns CDR1 SGHRS and CDR2 YFSETQ. V was shortened by 4 bases and J by 8 bases, with 15 bases between the two germline ends. This CDR3 has 14 amino acids. Here the CDR3 DNA reads TGCGCCAGCAGCCAGGGAGAGGGGGACGAAAAACTGTTTTTT. Amino acids: CASSQGEGDEKLFF.

The chain combines TRBV10-3 with TRBJ2-3; TRBD2 matches 14 bases. Germline V gene lookup returns CDR1 ENHRY and CDR2 SYGVKD. J was trimmed by 1 base and V by 0 bases; bases with no gene match: 3. There are 18 residues in the CDR3. The CDR3 loop is CAISESPGLAGGTDTQYF. CDR3 DNA sequence: TGTGCCATCAGTGAGTCTCCGGGACTAGCGGGGGGCACAGATACGCAGTATTTT.

This clone was detected only a few times. The J gene is TRBJ1-1, the V gene TRBV4-3; tentative D call: TRBD1 (5 bases). CDR3 length: 14 amino acids. Germline CDR1 reads LGHNA; CDR2 reads YSLEER. Trimming cost V 1 base and J 5 bases, with 11 bases left between them. The DNA for the CDR3 is TGCGCCAGCAGCCAAGTCGGGGGTGGAACTGAAGCTTTCTTT. It specifies CASSQVGGGTEAFF.